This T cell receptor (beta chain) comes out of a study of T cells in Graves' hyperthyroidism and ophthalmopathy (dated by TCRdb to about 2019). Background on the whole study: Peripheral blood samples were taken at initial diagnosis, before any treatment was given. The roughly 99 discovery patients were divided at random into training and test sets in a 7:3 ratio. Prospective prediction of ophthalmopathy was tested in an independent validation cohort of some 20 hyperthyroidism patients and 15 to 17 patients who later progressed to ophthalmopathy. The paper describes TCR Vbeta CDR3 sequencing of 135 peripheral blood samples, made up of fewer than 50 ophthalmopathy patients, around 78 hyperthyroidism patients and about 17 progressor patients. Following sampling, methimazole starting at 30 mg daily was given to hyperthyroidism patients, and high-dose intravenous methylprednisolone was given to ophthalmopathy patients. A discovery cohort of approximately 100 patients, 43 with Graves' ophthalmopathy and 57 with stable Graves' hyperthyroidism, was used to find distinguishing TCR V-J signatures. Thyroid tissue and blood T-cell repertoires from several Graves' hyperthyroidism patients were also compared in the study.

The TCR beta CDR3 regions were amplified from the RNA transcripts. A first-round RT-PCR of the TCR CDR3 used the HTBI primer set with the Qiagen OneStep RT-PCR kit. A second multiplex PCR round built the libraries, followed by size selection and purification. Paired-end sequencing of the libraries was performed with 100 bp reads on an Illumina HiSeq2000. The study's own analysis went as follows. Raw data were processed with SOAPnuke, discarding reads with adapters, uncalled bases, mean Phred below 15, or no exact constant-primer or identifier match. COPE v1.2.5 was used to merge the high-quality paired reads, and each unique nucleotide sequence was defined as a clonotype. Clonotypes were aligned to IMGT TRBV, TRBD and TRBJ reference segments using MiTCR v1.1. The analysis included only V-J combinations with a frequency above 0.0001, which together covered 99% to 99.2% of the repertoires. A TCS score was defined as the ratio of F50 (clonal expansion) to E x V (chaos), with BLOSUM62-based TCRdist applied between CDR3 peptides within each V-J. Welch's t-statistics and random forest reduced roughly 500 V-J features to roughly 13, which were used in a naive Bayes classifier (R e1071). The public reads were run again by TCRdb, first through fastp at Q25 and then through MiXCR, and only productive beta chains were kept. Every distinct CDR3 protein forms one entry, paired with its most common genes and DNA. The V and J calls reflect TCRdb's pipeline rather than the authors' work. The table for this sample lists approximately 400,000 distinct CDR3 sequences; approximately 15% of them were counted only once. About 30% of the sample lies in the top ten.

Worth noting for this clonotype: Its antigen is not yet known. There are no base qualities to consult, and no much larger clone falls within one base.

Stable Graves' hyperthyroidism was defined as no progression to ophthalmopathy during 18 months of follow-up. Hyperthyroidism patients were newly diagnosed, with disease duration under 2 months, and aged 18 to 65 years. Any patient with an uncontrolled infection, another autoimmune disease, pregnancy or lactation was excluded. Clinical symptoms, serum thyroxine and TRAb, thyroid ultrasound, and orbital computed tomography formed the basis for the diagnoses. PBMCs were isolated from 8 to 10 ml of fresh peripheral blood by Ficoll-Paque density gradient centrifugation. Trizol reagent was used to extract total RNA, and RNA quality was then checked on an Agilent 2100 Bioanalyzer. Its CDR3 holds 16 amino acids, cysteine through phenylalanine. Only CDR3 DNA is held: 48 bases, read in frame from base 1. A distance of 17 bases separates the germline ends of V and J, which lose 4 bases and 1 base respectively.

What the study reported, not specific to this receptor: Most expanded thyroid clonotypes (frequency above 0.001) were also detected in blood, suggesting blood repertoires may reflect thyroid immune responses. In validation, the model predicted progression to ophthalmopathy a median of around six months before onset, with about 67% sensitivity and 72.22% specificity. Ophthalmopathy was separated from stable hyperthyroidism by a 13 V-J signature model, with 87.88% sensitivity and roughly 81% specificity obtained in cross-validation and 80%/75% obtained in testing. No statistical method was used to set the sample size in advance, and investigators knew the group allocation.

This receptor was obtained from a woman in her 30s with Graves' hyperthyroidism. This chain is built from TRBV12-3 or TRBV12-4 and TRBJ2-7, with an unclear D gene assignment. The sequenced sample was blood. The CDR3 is CASSWALTTNSYEQYF. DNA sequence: TGTGCCAGCAGTTGGGCCCTAACGACAAATTCCTACGAGCAGTACTTC.